This TCR beta chain was sequenced in a study of cytomegalovirus exposure and HLA in healthy donors (dated by TCRdb to 2016 to 2017). For the wider study: In an earlier analysis of 587 of the donors, about 270 Gb of sequence data and 117 million unique TCR beta sequences from about 179 million T cells were reported. An early release covering some 640 HLA-typed donors comprised around 300 gigabases of sequencing data and 85 million to 100 million unique TCR sequences. Of the 300 to 500 genotyped donors, 81% were placed in the genetic ancestry cluster associated with self-reported Caucasian donors. The study aimed to test whether signatures of past pathogen exposure could be identified by cataloging public T cell receptors. The study used immunosequencing to profile the T cell repertoires of several hundred subjects and linked those repertoires to cytomegalovirus serostatus. Along with the approximately 650-subject first cohort, a separate validation cohort of over a hundred different subjects was used. High-throughput TCR immunosequencing, statistical association of individual TCRs with disease status, and machine learning were combined to predict cytomegalovirus infection status. A later analysis re-examined previously published TCR beta repertoires from 500 to 700 donors and added high-resolution HLA genotyping to investigate patterns of TCR occurrence. In the later analysis, no new phenotypic data were used to find candidate immune exposures; instead, reliance was placed on TCR beta sequences and their occurrence across donors. An earlier analysis of around 580 of the donors used high-throughput TCR beta sequencing to judge whether each TCR beta V gene segment behaved as functional or pseudogenic. Alongside the repertoire data, information on donor age, sex, ethnicity and CMV serostatus was compiled. A later genetic analysis used genome-wide SNP genotypes for 398 of the 666 donors, treating that subset as a discovery cohort. All discovery cohort repertoires had been generated on a single sequencing platform. Class I and class II HLA loci were covered by the typing at four-digit resolution. The number of typed donors differed by locus: about 620-640 for A, B, C, DRB1 and DQB1; 522 for DQA1; 606 for DPA1; and some 470 for DPB1. Because of strong linkage in the cohort, roughly five DR-DQ haplotypes were treated as single units for association and clustering. On average, 235,054 unique TCR beta nucleotide sequences were sequenced per donor among some 420 genotyped donors of the cohort, with roughly 18% of those sequences being non-productive. Points the paper makes about the study in general: According to a later analysis, parvovirus B19, influenza, CMV and Epstein-Barr virus appeared linked to several top co-occurrence clusters. In an earlier analysis of around 600 of the donors, most TCR beta V segments appeared in productive rearrangements about 87% or about 30% of the time, broadly matching IMGT annotations. The presence/absence analyses assumed that sequencing depth was roughly uniform across donors, and that assumption may not be true. The only immune exposure information available for the cohort was CMV serostatus. Because some donors lacked HLA typing at each locus, the association tests relied only on the typed subset. Specific HLA alleles were associated with 15,000 to 20,000 TCR beta sequences at a false discovery rate of 0.05 in a later analysis. The classifier was reported to diagnose cytomegalovirus status with high specificity and sensitivity in both the original cohort and the validation cohort. This cohort had only TCR beta chains sequenced, and the lack of alpha or paired-chain data limited which features could be detected. In a later analysis, the rate of TCR association differed among HLA loci, with DRB1 alleles having the most associated TCRs and HLA-C alleles having the fewest. The authors suggested that the approach could potentially be generalized to other disease states and immunological phenotypes. A further reported finding was that TCR beta sequences accurately predicted the HLA-A and HLA-B alleles for most subjects in the first cohort. In a later analysis, most CMV-associated TCR beta chains were found to appear HLA-restricted, with HLA associations seemingly driven largely by CMV exposure. Most TCR sequences were seen in very few donors, while some public TCRs were found in many individuals. Correlated functional status among segregating V segments might reflect linkage disequilibrium, but an unknown experimental factor could not be ruled out. A later genetic analysis reported fewer N-insertions in productive TCRs among donors in an Asian-associated ancestry cluster than the roughly 700-donor mean. Assigning TCR associations to individual alleles was difficult when HLA alleles, especially DR and DQ, strongly co-occurred. In vitro tests confirmed that a few of the cytomegalovirus-associated TCR beta chains recognize cytomegalovirus antigens. Because counts were too low, 15 to 20 rarely observed V segments, including chromosome 9 orphons, were excluded from the earlier analysis of a few hundred of the donors. V-gene and J-gene trimming of TCR beta chains was associated with a missense DCLRE1C variant in a later genetic analysis, and the association was replicated in an independent cohort. A cluster of highly shared sequence variants was judged likely to represent a technical artifact of the sequencing pipeline. In a later analysis, HLA-associated TCR beta chains showed more clonal expansion and lower generation probabilities than non-associated chains that were equally common. Because the 87-base-pair reads could not distinguish some IMGT-functional V segments, including TRBV6-2 and TRBV6-3, those segments were excluded. The study gave a list of roughly 150 TCR beta chains associated with cytomegalovirus.

The library was made by the immunoSEQ multiplex PCR assay. The multiplex PCR relied on a mix of 60 forward primers for TCR Vbeta segments and 13 reverse primers for TCR Jbeta segments. The CDR3 region of rearranged TCR beta genes was amplified from genomic DNA by a multiplex PCR assay. The Illumina HiSeq System was used to sequence the amplified TCR beta libraries as 87-base-pair reads. Per the original workflow: A later analysis counted about 80 million unique TCR beta chains across the 600 to 850 repertoires, and 10 million to 11 million of these chains were shared by at least two donors. Raw reads were error-corrected and collapsed into unique sequences with a nearest-neighbor algorithm that merged closely related sequences to remove PCR and sequencing errors. To assign V, D and J gene segments, CDR3 sequences were aligned to IMGT reference sequences. For a sequence to be retained, at least a six-nucleotide match to both a V gene segment and a J gene segment was required. A rearrangement was called productive if the CDR3 had no stop codons and remained in frame with V and J, and every other rearrangement was called non-productive. Following IMGT convention, CDR3 was defined as the stretch from the second conserved V-encoded cysteine to the conserved J-encoded phenylalanine. In an earlier analysis of some 550 of the donors, sequences lacking an unambiguous match to a single V gene segment were excluded. In an earlier analysis of a few hundred of the donors, a V segment was called functional when productive rearrangements were above 56.7%, and segregating when the standard deviation between donors exceeded 5%. A statistical classification framework was built to diagnose cytomegalovirus status from the catalog of TCR beta chain sequences. In a later analysis, TCR nucleotide sequences were compared against IMGT/GENE-DB human TR gene sequences so that V and J genes could be assigned. The TCRdist pipeline was used in a later analysis to assign CDR3 sequences and most-parsimonious VDJ recombination scenarios. In a later analysis, each TCR beta chain was defined by its CDR3 amino acid sequence together with its V-gene family, and reads lacking a unique V-gene family were excluded. As a way to deal with suspected cross-contamination and a sequencing artifact, a later analysis dropped more than 500 nucleotide sequences that were highly shared and had low generation probability. For each public chain, a later analysis derived a clonal expansion index from normalized ranks of inferred template counts within each repertoire. A later analysis computed generation probabilities with a VDJ recombination model fitted to out-of-frame rearrangements, and checked the results against IGoR. In a later analysis, hypergeometric tests were used to score TCR-TCR, TCR-HLA and TCR-CMV co-occurrence, with a repertoire-size bias correction applied to TCR pairs. A later analysis estimated false discovery rates by permuting HLA or CMV assignments 20 times. In a later analysis, co-occurring TCRs were grouped with DBSCAN, and TCRdist sequence similarity was added when clustering was performed within HLA-allele-positive subsets. Repertoires with fewer than 30,000 or more than 120,000 public chains were left out of co-occurrence clustering, as were about 5 repertoires with anomalous nucleotide sharing. The immuneACCESS repertoire file appears here via TCRdb, limited to in-frame rearrangements. These files lack a portion of the clones; in checked studies, under half of the deficit traces to unresolved V genes, and the cause of the others is not known. D and trimming were read from the DNA, whereas the V and J calls and clone size are those reported in that table. The sample table contains 110,000 or so clones; only one count was recorded for roughly 71% of them. Roughly 8.3% of the sample belongs to the ten largest clones.

V sheds 7 bases and J sheds 6 bases, leaving 14 bases between their ends. The germline V gene sets CDR1 to SGHRS and CDR2 to YFSETQ. Reading from cysteine to phenylalanine, the CDR3 counts 13 amino acids. Here the CDR3 DNA is all that survives: 39 bases in frame from base 1. The cohort comprised fewer than 750 healthy bone marrow donors. All cohort members were sampled while nominally healthy, although unrecorded immune exposures were likely present. The donor tested CMV seropositive and was one of the 289 seropositive cohort members. Each donor provided a peripheral blood sample, and peripheral blood mononuclear cells were used for TCR beta sequencing. The Qiagen DNeasy Blood Extraction Kit was used to extract genomic DNA from the blood cell samples. Notes on this clone: The antigen it binds to is not known. Base-call qualities are not available, and no considerably larger clone is one nucleotide away.

Specimen: PBMCs. The chain is encoded by TRBV5-1 joined to TRBJ2-1; the D gene is possibly TRBD2, with 6 bases matching. The clonotype originates from a man between 18 and 29 years old in good health and CMV-seropositive. The sequenced DNA: TGCGCCAGCCGAACGATCGGGGGCAATGAGCAGTTCTTC. This gives the protein CASRTIGGNEQFF. With the portions outside the CDR3 filled from the reference TRBV5-1 and TRBJ2-1 genes, the complete variable region becomes KAGVTQTPRYLIKTRGQQVTLSCSPISGHRSVSWYQQTPGQGLQFLFEYFSETQRNKGNFPGRFSGRQFSNSRSEMNVSTLELGDSALYLCASRTIGGNEQFFGPGTRLTVL.